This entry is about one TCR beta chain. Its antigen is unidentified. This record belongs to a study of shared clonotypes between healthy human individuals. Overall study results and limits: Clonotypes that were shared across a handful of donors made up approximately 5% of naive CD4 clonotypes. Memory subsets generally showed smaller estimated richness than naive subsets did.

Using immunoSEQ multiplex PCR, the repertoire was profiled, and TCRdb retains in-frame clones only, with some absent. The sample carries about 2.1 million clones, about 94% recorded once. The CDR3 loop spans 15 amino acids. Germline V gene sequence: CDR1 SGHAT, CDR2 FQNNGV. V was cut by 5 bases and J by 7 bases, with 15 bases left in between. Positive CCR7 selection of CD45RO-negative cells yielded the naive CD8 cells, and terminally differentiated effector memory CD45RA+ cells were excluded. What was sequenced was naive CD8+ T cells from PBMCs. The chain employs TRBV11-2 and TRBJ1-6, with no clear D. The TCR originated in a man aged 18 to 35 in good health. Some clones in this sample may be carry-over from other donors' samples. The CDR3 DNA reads TGTGCCAGCAGCCAGCAAGCGGACGGGAATTCACCCCTCCACTTT. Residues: CASSQQADGNSPLHF.